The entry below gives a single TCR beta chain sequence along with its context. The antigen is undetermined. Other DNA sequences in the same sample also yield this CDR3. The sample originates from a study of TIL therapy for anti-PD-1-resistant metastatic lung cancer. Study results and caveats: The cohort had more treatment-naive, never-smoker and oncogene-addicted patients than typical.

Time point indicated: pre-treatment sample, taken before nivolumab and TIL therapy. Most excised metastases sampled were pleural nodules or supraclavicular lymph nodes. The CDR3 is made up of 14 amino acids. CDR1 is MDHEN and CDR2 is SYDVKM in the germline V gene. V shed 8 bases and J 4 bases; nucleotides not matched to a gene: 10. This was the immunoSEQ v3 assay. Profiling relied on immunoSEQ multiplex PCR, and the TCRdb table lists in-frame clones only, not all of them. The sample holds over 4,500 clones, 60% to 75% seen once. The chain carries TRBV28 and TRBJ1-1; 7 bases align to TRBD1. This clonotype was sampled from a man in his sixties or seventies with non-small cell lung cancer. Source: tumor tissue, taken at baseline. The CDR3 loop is CASSPGGRGTEAFF. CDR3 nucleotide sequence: TGTGCCAGCTCCCCAGGGGGGCGGGGCACTGAAGCTTTCTTT.